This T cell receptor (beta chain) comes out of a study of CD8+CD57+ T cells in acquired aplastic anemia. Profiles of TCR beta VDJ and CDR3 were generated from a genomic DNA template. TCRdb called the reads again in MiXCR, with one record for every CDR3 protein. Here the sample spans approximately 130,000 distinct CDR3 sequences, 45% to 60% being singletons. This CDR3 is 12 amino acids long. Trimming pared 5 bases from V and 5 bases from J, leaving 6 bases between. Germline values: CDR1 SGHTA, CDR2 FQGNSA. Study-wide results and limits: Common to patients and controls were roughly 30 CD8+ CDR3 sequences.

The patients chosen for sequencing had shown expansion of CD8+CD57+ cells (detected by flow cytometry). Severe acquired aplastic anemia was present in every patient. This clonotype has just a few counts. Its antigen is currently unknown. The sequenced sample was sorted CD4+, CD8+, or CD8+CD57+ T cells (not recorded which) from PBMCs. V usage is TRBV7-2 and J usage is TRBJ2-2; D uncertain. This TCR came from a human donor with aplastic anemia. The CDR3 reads CASSTQTGELFF. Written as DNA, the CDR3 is TGTGCCAGCAGCACCCAAACCGGGGAGCTGTTTTTT.